This T cell receptor beta chain was obtained from a study of shared clonotypes between healthy human individuals (dated by TCRdb to the early 2020s). In the study overall: Two women and three men aged 18 to 49 years were included in the cohort. The study deeply sequenced blood TCR repertoires of five healthy adults to estimate repertoire size and the extent of clonotype sharing between individuals. For each donor, three plates each were used for CD4 naive and CD4 memory, two plates were used for CD8 naive, and one plate was used for CD8 memory. Each donor's leukapheresis produced roughly between about 0.8 and 10 billion PBMCs. To increase sequencing depth and limit assay-specific biases, different laboratories used diverse techniques to prepare libraries and sequence TCR repertoires. Broad study findings and their caveats: Pairwise subsampling led to the expectation that sequencing depth would affect the degree of clonotype sharing among donors. Clonotypes shared by all four sorted-subset donors showed higher generation probabilities than non-shared clonotypes. Naive subsets generally had larger estimated clonotype richness than memory subsets. Incomplete sequencing was indicated by rarefaction of sorted-subset datasets, despite the large sequencing depth. Approximately 5% of naive CD4, 3.5% of naive CD8, approximately 2.2% of memory CD4, and over 0.35% of memory CD8 clonotypes were shared across several donors. Sampling was limited to blood, and TCR repertoires in tissue likely differ from TCR repertoires in blood. Because the study included a small number of donors, the genetic and exposure-history diversity represented was limited.

To note about this clone: The target of this receptor is not known. It has no much larger one-base neighbor in the sample; base qualities were not kept.

Using the deep immunoSEQ assay, multiplex PCR amplified TCR CDR3 regions from genomic DNA. Genomic DNA extracted from each cell subset was distributed evenly over all wells of several immunoSEQ 96-well plates, and each plate served as one replicate. Each replicate PCR for sorted subsets received about 210 ng genomic DNA, equal to around 32,000 T cell genomes. The purified libraries were quantified using a Qubit 3.0 fluorometer, sized with a Bioanalyzer 2100, and then quantified again using the KAPA Library Quantification kit. Every immunoSEQ 96-well plate was sequenced on a dedicated single-read 150-cycle Illumina NextSeq 550 flow cell. The study's processing was this. The immunoSEQ output contained only junctional sequences without quality scores, so filtering could not match that applied to full-length reads. Sequences were annotated with PyIR, a Python wrapper for IgBLAST v1.9, using IMGT germline references to assign V/J genes and CDR3. Any read was removed if the V/J assignment was weak (E-value above 1e-6), the CDR3 was missing, or the read contained stop codons, out-of-frame junctions, or ambiguous translated residues. A V3J clonotype was defined by an identical inferred V gene, J gene, and CDR3 amino acid sequence. The percentage overlap between two repertoires was calculated by dividing the number of shared unique clonotypes by the size of the smaller repertoire. RTK rarefaction, the Chao1 estimator, and Recon v2.1 estimates of unobserved clonotypes were used to assess repertoire richness. Generation probabilities were computed with OLGA for all TCRbeta clonotypes obtained by the gDNA method from several donors. TCRdb mirrors the immuneACCESS table, restricted to in-frame sequences. Some clones are absent from its copies; in checked studies, under half trace to an unresolved V gene, and the reason for the others is unknown. The DNA gave D and trimming, while V, J and clone size come from that table. The sample table lists 850,000 to 1,100,000 clones, 60% to 80% of them with a count of one. In total, the top ten clones hold over 0.8% of the sample.

The donors were healthy, HIV-negative adults with no recently reported acute infections or vaccinations. All donors were Caucasian adults living in Nashville, Tennessee, USA. CD4+ T cells were enriched by magnetic negative selection; naive cells were then positively selected on CD45RA, and the negative fraction formed the memory subset. Blood was collected by leukapheresis, and PBMCs were isolated by Ficoll-Histopaque density gradient centrifugation and then cryopreserved in liquid nitrogen vapor phase. Purity and quantity of every magnetically sorted T cell population were checked by analytical flow cytometry. Each sorted fraction had its genomic DNA isolated and then quantified by UV absorbance on a Nanodrop 2000c. At the junction V is shortened by 0 bases and J by 6 bases, with 5 bases in between. Per the germline V gene (reference sequence), DFQATT is the CDR1 and SNEGSKA is the CDR2. From its cysteine to its phenylalanine, the CDR3 spans 11 amino acids. Only the CDR3 DNA stays, 33 bases, in frame from base 1.

The receptor comes from a young man in good health. Some clones in this sample may be carry-over from other donors' samples. The receptor chain draws on TRBV20-1 and TRBJ1-1; confidence is insufficient to name the D gene. Sequences were obtained from memory CD4+ T cells from PBMCs. This specimen's cell subset or site label, per the study, means: CD45RA-negative fraction. CDR3 reads: CSAREDPEAFF. The sequenced DNA is TGCAGTGCTAGAGAGGACCCTGAAGCTTTCTTT.